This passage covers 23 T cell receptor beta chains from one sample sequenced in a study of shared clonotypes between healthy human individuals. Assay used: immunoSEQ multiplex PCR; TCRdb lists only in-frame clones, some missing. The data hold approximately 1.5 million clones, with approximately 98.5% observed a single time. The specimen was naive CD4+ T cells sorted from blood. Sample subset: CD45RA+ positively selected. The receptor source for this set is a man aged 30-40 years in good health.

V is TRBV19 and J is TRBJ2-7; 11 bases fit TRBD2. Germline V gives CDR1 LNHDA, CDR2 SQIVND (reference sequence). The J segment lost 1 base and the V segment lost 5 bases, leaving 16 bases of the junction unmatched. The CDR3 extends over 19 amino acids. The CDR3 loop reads CASSLTGTSGLRLSYEQYF. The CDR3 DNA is TGTGCCAGTAGTCTGACCGGGACTAGCGGCCTCAGGCTATCCTACGAGCAGTACTTC.

CDR3: CASSASSVRTDTQYF. CDR3 sequence (DNA): TGTGCCAGCAGCGCGTCGAGCGTGAGGACAGATACGCAGTATTTT. The chain has TRBV9 and TRBJ2-3; D remains unclear. Per germline, CDR1 SGDLS and CDR2 YYNGEE. V was pared by 3 bases and J by 3 bases, with 14 bases between. This CDR3 has 15 residues.

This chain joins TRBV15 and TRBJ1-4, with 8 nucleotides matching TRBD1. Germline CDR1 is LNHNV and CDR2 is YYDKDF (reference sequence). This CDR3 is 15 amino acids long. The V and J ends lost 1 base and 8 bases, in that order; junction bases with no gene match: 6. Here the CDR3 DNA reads TGTGCCACCAGCAGAGTTCAGGGGGCGCCGGAAAAACTGTTTTTT. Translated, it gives CATSRVQGAPEKLFF.

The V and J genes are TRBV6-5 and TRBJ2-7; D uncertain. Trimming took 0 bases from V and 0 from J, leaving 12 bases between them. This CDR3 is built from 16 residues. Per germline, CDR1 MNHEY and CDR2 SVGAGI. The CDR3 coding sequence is TGTGCCAGCAGTTACTCGACCTTCGGATCCTCCTACGAGCAGTACTTC. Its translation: CASSYSTFGSSYEQYF.

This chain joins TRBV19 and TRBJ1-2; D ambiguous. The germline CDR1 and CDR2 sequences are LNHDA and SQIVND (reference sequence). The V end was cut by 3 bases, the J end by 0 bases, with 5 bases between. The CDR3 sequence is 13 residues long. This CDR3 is CASSILANYGYTF. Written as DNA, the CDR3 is TGTGCCAGTAGTATCCTAGCTAACTATGGCTACACCTTC.

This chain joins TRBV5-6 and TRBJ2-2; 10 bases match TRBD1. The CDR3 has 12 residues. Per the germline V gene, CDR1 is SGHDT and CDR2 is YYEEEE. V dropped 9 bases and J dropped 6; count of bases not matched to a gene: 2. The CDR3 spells CATGQGAGELFF. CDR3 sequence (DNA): TGTGCCACCGGACAGGGGGCCGGGGAGCTGTTTTTT.

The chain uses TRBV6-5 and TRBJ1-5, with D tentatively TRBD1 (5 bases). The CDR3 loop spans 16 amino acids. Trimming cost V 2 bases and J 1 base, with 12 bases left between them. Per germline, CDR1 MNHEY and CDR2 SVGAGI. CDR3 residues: CASSYQGVGSNQPQHF. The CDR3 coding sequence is TGTGCCAGCAGTTACCAGGGAGTCGGGAGCAATCAGCCCCAGCATTTT.

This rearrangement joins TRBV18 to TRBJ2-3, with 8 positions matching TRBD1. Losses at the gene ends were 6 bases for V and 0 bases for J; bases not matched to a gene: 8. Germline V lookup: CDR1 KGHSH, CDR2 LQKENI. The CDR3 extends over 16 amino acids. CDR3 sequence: CASSLQGALSTDTQYF. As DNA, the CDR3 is TGTGCCAGCTCCCTTCAGGGGGCGTTGAGCACAGATACGCAGTATTTT.

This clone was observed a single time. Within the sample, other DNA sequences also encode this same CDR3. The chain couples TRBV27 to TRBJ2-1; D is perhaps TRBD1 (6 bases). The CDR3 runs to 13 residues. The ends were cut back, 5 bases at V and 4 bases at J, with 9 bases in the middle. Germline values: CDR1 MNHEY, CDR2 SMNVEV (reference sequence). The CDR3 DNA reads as TGTGCCAGCAGTCAGGGACAATACAATGAGCAGTTCTTC. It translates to CASSQGQYNEQFF.

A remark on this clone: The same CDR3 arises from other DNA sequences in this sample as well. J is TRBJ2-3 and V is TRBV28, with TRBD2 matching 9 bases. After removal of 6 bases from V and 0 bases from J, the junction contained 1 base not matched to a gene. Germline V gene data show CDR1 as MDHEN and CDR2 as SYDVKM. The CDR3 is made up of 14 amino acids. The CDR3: CASSSGGSTDTQYF. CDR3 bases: TGTGCCAGCAGCAGCGGGGGGAGCACAGATACGCAGTATTTT.

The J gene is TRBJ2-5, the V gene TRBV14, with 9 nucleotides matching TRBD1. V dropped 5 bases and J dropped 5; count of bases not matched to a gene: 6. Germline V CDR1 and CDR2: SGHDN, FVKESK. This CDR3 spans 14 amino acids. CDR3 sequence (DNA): TGTGCCAGCAGCAAACAGGGGGCGTGGGAGACCCAGTACTTC. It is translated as CASSKQGAWETQYF.

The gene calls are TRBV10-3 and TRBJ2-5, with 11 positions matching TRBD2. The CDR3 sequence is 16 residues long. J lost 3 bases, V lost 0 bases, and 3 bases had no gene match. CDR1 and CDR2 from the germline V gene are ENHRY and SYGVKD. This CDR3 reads CAISESETSGKETQYF. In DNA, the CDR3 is TGTGCCATCAGTGAGTCTGAGACTAGCGGGAAAGAGACCCAGTACTTC.

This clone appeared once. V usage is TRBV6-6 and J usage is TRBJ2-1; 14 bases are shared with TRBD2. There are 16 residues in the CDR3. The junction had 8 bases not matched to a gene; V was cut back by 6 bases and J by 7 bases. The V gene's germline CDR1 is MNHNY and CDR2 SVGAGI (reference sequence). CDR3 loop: CASSDGLAGGSNEQFF. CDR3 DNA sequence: TGTGCCAGCAGCGACGGACTAGCGGGAGGCTCAAATGAGCAGTTCTTC.

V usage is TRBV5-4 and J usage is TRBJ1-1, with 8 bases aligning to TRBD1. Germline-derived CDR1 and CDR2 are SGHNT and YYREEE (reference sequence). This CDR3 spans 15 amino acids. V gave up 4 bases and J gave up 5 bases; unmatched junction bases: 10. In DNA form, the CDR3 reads TGTGCCAGCAGCGCGGCCGGACAGGGAAGAACTGAAGCTTTCTTT. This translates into CASSAAGQGRTEAFF.

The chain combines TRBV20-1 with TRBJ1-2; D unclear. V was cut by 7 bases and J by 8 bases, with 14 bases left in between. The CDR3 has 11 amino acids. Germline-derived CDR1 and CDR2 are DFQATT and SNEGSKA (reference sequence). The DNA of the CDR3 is TGCAGTGGGGCGGTCCTCAAGGGCTACACCTTC. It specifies CSGAVLKGYTF.

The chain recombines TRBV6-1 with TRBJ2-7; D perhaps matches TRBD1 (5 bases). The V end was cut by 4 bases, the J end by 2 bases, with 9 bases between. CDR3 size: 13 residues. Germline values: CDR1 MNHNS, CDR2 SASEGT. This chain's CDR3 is CASSARQTYEQYF. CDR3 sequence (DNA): TGTGCCAGCAGTGCGAGACAGACCTACGAGCAGTACTTC.

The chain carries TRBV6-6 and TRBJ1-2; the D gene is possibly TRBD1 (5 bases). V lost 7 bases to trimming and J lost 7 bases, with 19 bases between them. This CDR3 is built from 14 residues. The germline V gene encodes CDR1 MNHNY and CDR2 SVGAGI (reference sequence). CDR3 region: CASNPREGSSGYTF. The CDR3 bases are TGTGCCAGCAACCCAAGGGAGGGGTCTTCTGGCTACACCTTC.

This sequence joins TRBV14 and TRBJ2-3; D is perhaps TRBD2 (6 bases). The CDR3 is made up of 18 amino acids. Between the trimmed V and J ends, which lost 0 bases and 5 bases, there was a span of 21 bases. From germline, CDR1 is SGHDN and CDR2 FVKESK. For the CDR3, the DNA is TGTGCCAGCAGCCAAGAGGGCTGGTCCCGGGACTCCAAAGATACGCAGTATTTT. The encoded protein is CASSQEGWSRDSKDTQYF.

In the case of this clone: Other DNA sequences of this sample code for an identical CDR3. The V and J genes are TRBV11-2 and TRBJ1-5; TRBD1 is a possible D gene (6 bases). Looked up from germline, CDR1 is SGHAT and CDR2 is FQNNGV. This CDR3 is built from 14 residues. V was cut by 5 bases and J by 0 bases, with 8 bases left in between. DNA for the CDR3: TGTGCCAGCAGCCTAGGGGGTAGCAATCAGCCCCAGCATTTT. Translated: CASSLGGSNQPQHF.

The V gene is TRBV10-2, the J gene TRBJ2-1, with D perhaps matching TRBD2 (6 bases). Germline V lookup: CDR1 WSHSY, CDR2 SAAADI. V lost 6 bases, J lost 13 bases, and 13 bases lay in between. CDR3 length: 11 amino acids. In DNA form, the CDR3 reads TGCGCCAGCAGGACCCGGGACTCCCAGTTCTTC. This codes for CASRTRDSQFF.

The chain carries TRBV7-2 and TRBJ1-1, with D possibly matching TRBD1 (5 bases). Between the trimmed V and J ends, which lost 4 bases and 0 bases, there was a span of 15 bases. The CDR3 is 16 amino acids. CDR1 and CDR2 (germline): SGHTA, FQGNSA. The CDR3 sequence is CASSSRQSNMNTEAFF. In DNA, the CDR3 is TGTGCCAGCAGCTCCCGACAGTCGAATATGAACACTGAAGCTTTCTTT. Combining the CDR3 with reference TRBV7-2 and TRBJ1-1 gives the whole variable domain GAGVSQSPSNKVTEKGKDVELRCDPISGHTALYWYRQSLGQGLEFLIYFQGNSAPDKSGLPSDRFSAERTGGSVSTLTIQRTQQEDSAVYLCASSSRQSNMNTEAFFGQGTRLTVV.

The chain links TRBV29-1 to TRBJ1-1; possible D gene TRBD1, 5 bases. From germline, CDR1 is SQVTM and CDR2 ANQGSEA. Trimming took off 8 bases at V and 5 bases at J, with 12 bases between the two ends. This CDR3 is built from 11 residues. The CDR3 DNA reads TGCAGCTGGGGCGGGGGGACTGAAGCTTTCTTT. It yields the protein CSWGGGTEAFF. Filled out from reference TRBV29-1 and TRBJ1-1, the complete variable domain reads SAVISQKPSRDICQRGTSLTIQCQVDSQVTMMFWYRQQPGQSLTLIATANQGSEATYESGFVIDKFPISRPNLTFSTLTVSNMSPEDSSIYLCSWGGGTEAFFGQGTRLTVV.

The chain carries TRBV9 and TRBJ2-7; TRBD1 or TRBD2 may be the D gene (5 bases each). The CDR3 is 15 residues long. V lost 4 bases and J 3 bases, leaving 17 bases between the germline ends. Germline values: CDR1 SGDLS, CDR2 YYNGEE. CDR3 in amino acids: CASSYTGTEIYEQYF. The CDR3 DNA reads TGTGCCAGCAGCTACACCGGGACCGAAATCTACGAGCAGTACTTC.